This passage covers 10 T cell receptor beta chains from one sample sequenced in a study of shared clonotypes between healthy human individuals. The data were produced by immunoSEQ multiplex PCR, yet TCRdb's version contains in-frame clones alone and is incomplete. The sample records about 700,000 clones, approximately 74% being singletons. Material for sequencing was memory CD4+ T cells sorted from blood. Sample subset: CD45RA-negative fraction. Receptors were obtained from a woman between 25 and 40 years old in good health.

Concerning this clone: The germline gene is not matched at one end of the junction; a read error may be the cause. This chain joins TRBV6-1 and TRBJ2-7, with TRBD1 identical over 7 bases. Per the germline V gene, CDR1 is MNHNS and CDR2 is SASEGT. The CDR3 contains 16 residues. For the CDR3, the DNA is TGTGCCATCAGTGAGTCGGGACAGAAAGCTCAGTACGAGCAGTACTTC. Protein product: CAISESGQKAQYEQYF.

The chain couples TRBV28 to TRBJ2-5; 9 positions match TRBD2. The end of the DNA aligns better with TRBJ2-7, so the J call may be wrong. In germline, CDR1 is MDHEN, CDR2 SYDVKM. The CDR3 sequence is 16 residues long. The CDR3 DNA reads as TGTGCCAGCAGTATGGAAGGGACTAGCAATCTTTACGAGCAGTACTTC. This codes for CASSMEGTSNLYEQYF.

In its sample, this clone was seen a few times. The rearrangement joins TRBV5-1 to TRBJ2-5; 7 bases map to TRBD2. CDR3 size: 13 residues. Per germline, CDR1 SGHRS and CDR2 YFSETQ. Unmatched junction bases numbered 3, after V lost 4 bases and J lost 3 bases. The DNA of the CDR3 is TGCGCCAGCAGCGGACTAGTGGAAGAGACCCAGTACTTC. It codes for CASSGLVEETQYF.

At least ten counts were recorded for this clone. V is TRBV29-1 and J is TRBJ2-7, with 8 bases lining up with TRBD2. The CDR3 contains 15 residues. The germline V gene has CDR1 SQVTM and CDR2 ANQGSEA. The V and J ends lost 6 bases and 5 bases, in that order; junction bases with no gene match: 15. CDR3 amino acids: CSVSVPGLGGDEQYF. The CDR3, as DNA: TGCAGCGTATCAGTACCGGGACTAGGTGGCGACGAGCAGTACTTC.

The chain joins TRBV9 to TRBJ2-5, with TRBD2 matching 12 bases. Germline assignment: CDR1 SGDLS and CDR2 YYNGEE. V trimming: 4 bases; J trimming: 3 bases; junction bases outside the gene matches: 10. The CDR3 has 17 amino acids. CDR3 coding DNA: TGTGCCAGCAGCTCTAGTGGGAGACTAGCGGGAGAAGAGACCCAGTACTTC. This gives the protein CASSSSGRLAGEETQYF.

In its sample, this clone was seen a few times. CDR3 sequence reads: CASSPPLLETQYF. CDR3 nucleotides: TGTGCCAGCTCACCCCCCTTGTTGGAGACCCAGTACTTC. The chain couples TRBV18 to TRBJ2-5; D is unresolved. Germline CDR1 KGHSH, CDR2 LQKENI. V lost 3 bases and J 5 bases, leaving 10 bases between the germline ends. This CDR3 has 13 amino acids. Full variable domain (rest looked up from reference TRBV18 and TRBJ2-5): NAGVMQNPRHLVRRRGQEARLRCSPMKGHSHVYWYRQLPEEGLKFMVYLQKENIIDESGMPKERFSAEFPKEGPSILRIQQVVRGDSAAYFCASSPPLLETQYFGPGTRLLVL.

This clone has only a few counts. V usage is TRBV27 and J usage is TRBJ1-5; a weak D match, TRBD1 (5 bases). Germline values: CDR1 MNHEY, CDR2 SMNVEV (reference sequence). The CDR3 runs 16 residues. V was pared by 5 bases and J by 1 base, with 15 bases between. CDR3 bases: TGTGCCAGCAGTGTCATCGGGACGGCGAGCAATCAGCCCCAGCATTTT. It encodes CASSVIGTASNQPQHF.

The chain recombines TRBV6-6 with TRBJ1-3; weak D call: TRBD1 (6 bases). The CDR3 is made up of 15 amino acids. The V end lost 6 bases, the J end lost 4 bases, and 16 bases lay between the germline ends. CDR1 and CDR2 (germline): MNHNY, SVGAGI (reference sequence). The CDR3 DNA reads TGTGCCAGCAGCCTAAGCCGGGACAAGGGAAACACCATATATTTT. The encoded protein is CASSLSRDKGNTIYF.

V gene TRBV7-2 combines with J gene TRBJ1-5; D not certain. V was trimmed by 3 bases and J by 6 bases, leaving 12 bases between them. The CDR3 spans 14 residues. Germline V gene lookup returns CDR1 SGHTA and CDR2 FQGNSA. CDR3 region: CASSLRGGRQPQHF. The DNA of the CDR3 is TGTGCCAGCAGCTTGCGGGGAGGACGTCAGCCCCAGCATTTT.

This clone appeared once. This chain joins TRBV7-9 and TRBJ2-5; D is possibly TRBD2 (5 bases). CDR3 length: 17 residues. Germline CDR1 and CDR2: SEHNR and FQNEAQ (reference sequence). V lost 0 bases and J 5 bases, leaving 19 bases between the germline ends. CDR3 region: CASSLATGWQLAETQYF. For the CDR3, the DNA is TGTGCCAGCAGCTTAGCGACCGGTTGGCAGTTAGCGGAGACCCAGTACTTC.